These 32 T cell receptor beta chains came from one sample sequenced in a study of control samples from healthy donors and cancer patients. Libraries were prepared by immunoSEQ multiplex PCR; TCRdb keeps only in-frame clonotypes and omits some of them. The table records about 130,000 clones, about 90% of them present only once. Sample: blood. Source of these receptors: a woman between 50 and 59 years old in good health.

The sample holds one count of this clone. This chain joins TRBV30 and TRBJ1-1, with D unclear. V lost 2 bases and J lost 10, with 11 bases in between. Germline-derived CDR1 and CDR2 are GTSNPN and SVGIG (reference sequence). This CDR3 has 11 residues. The CDR3 is CAWSPGPGAFF. CDR3 in DNA: TGTGCCTGGAGTCCCGGGCCTGGAGCTTTCTTT.

The chain joins TRBV5-1 to TRBJ1-6; 9 bases are a match to TRBD1. The CDR3 is 17 residues long. The V and J ends lost 1 base and 8 bases, in that order; junction bases with no gene match: 10. Germline V lookup: CDR1 SGHRS, CDR2 YFSETQ. The CDR3 reads CASSLFVVGQGDSPLHF. Written as DNA, the CDR3 is TGCGCCAGCAGCTTGTTTGTTGTGGGACAGGGAGATTCACCCCTCCACTTT.

The chain links TRBV27 to TRBJ1-1; TRBD1 is a possible D gene (6 bases). CDR3 size: 14 residues. V was shortened by 7 bases and J by 1 base, with 13 bases between the two germline ends. Germline lookup yields CDR1 MNHEY and CDR2 SMNVEV (reference sequence). Here the CDR3 reads CASTTRGQNTEAFF. DNA of the CDR3: TGTGCCAGCACTACGCGGGGACAGAACACTGAAGCTTTCTTT.

The chain uses TRBV2 and TRBJ1-1; 8 nucleotides align to TRBD1. The CDR3 runs to 16 residues. Germline V gene lookup returns CDR1 SNHLY and CDR2 FYNNEI. Unmatched junction bases numbered 11, after V lost 4 bases and J lost 4 bases. CDR3 sequence: CASSAEARGLGTEAFF. CDR3 sequence (DNA): TGTGCCAGCAGTGCCGAGGCCAGGGGGCTGGGCACTGAAGCTTTCTTT.

The chain carries TRBV19 and TRBJ1-5; D is undetermined. The CDR3 contains 14 residues. Trimming cost V 0 bases and J 4 bases, with 7 bases left between them. Germline lookup yields CDR1 LNHDA and CDR2 SQIVND (reference sequence). The CDR3 bases are TGTGCCAGTAGTATAGATGCCAGGAATCAGCCCCAGCATTTT. This encodes CASSIDARNQPQHF.

The count of this clone is one. This chain uses TRBV18 with TRBJ2-1; the match to TRBD2 covers 13 bases. V shed 3 bases and J 7 bases; nucleotides not matched to a gene: 6. Germline CDR1 and CDR2: KGHSH and LQKENI. The CDR3 sequence is 16 residues long. This CDR3 reads CASSPRLAGGENEQFF. The CDR3 region has the DNA TGTGCCAGCTCACCTAGACTAGCGGGGGGTGAAAATGAGCAGTTCTTC.

The rearrangement uses TRBV7-9 and TRBJ2-3; TRBD2 is a possible D gene (6 bases). This CDR3 region has 16 residues. Germline CDR1 is SEHNR and CDR2 is FQNEAQ (reference sequence). Deletions cut 3 bases from V and 2 bases from J, with 15 bases between. The CDR3 nucleotides are TGTGCCAGCAGCTTGAGCGCTAGCGCCCTCACAGATACGCAGTATTTT. As protein: CASSLSASALTDTQYF.

The rearrangement joins TRBV6-4 to TRBJ1-1; TRBD1 is a possible D gene (6 bases). Between the trimmed V and J ends, which lost 3 bases and 1 base, there was a span of 6 bases. CDR3 size: 13 residues. Germline V gene data show CDR1 as MRHNA and CDR2 as SNTAGT. CDR3 region: CASSEQGNTEAFF. CDR3 in DNA: TGTGCCAGCAGTGAACAGGGGAACACTGAAGCTTTCTTT.

The chain combines TRBV7-9 with TRBJ1-1; 7 bases align to TRBD1. This CDR3 has 13 residues. Unmatched junction bases numbered 8, after V lost 2 bases and J lost 11 bases. CDR1 SEHNR and CDR2 FQNEAQ come from the germline V gene (reference sequence). Here the CDR3 reads CASSLLGQDWAFF. DNA for the CDR3: TGTGCCAGCAGCTTACTCGGACAGGATTGGGCTTTCTTT.

The CDR3 bases are TGTGCCAGCAGCCAAGCGACAGGGCCCACTGAAGCTTTCTTT. It yields the protein CASSQATGPTEAFF. The chain joins TRBV3-1 (or the pseudogene TRBV3-2) to TRBJ1-1; 7 nucleotides match TRBD1. V was clipped by 1 base and J by 4 bases; unmatched bases: 3. The CDR3 is made up of 14 amino acids. The germline gives CDR1 LGHDT, CDR2 YNNKEL (reference sequence).

This clone was seen only once. The chain is built from TRBV5-4 and TRBJ2-1, with TRBD2 matching over 13 bases. The CDR3 loop spans 15 amino acids. V dropped 4 bases and J dropped 6; count of bases not matched to a gene: 4. The germline V gene encodes CDR1 SGHNT and CDR2 YYREEE (reference sequence). The CDR3 DNA is TGTGCCAGCAGCCATTGGACTAGCGGGAGCAATGAGCAGTTCTTC. It specifies CASSHWTSGSNEQFF.

The CDR3 DNA reads as TGTGCCACCAGCGTCCTAAACCACGAGCAGTACTTC. As protein: CATSVLNHEQYF. This chain uses TRBV15 with TRBJ2-7; no reliable D call. Germline values: CDR1 LNHNV, CDR2 YYDKDF (reference sequence). Trimming took 5 bases from V and 5 from J, leaving 10 bases between them. This CDR3 has 12 residues. Supplemented by reference TRBV15 and TRBJ2-7, the full variable domain reads DAMVIQNPRYQVTQFGKPVTLSCSQTLNHNVMYWYQQKSSQAPKLLFHYYDKDFNNEADTPDNFQSRRPNTSFCFLDIRSPGLGDTAMYLCATSVLNHEQYFGPGTRLTVT.

The chain is built from TRBV19 and TRBJ2-5; TRBD2 matches 10 bases. After removal of 9 bases from V and 1 base from J, the junction contained 8 bases not matched to a gene. The V gene's germline CDR1 is LNHDA and CDR2 SQIVND (reference sequence). This CDR3 has 15 amino acids. This chain's CDR3 is CASTPGLAPQETQYF. CDR3 DNA sequence: TGTGCCAGCACCCCGGGACTAGCGCCCCAAGAGACCCAGTACTTC.

This clone was seen more than once but under ten times. The V call is TRBV30, the J call TRBJ2-5; tentatively, D is TRBD1 (5 bases). Between the trimmed V and J ends, which lost 2 bases and 5 bases, there was a span of 15 bases. The CDR3 runs to 14 residues. Germline V gene sequence: CDR1 GTSNPN, CDR2 SVGIG (reference sequence). This CDR3 reads CAWSPGQFVETQYF. Written as DNA, the CDR3 is TGTGCCTGGAGTCCAGGGCAGTTCGTGGAGACCCAGTACTTC. The full variable domain, completed using reference TRBV30 and TRBJ2-5, is SQTIHQWPATLVQPVGSPLSLECTVEGTSNPNLYWYRQAAGRGLQLLFYSVGIGQISSEVPQNLSASRPQDRQFILSSKKLLLSDSGFYLCAWSPGQFVETQYFGPGTRLLVL.

This rearrangement joins TRBV19 to TRBJ2-1; D is ambiguous. The CDR3 has 14 residues. The germline V and J ends were trimmed by 3 bases and 0 bases, with 6 bases remaining between them. Germline V gene lookup returns CDR1 LNHDA and CDR2 SQIVND (reference sequence). The CDR3 nucleotides are TGTGCCAGTAGTATTATCAGCTCCTACAATGAGCAGTTCTTC. This codes for CASSIISSYNEQFF.

The rearrangement links TRBV18 to TRBJ1-3; tentatively, D is TRBD1 (5 bases). From germline, CDR1 is KGHSH and CDR2 LQKENI. This CDR3 spans 16 amino acids. V was cut by 1 base and J by 1 base, with 11 bases left in between. In nucleotides, the CDR3 is TGTGCCAGCTCACCACACCCAGGGATGTCTGGAAACACCATATATTTT. Protein product: CASSPHPGMSGNTIYF.

This chain joins TRBV6-1 and TRBJ2-2; D gene ambiguous. CDR1 and CDR2 (germline): MNHNS, SASEGT. The CDR3 length is 10 residues. The V gene lost 3 bases and the J gene lost 9 bases, with 2 bases spanning the gap. The CDR3 nucleotides are TGTGCCAGCAGTGATTGGGAGCTGTTTTTT. This translates into CASSDWELFF.

The chain is built from TRBV6-1 and TRBJ2-4, with D perhaps TRBD2 (6 bases). This CDR3 is 18 amino acids long. V was cut by 2 bases and J by 1 base, with 18 bases left in between. Germline V CDR1 and CDR2: MNHNS, SASEGT. The CDR3 DNA is TGTGCCAGCAGTGAAATAGGGCGGCGGGGAGGTGCCAAAAACATTCAGTACTTC. This codes for CASSEIGRRGGAKNIQYF.

The V and J genes are TRBV14 and TRBJ1-6; no reliable D call. The germline gives CDR1 SGHDN, CDR2 FVKESK. The CDR3 length is 14 residues. V dropped 5 bases and J dropped 7 bases, with 12 bases sitting between them. CDR3 DNA sequence: TGTGCCAGCAGCGAGGCCGGATCGAATTCACCCCTCCACTTT. Translated, it gives CASSEAGSNSPLHF.

The chain recombines TRBV30 with TRBJ1-2, with 8 bases that match TRBD1. There are 17 residues in the CDR3. CDR1 and CDR2 from the germline V gene are GTSNPN and SVGIG (reference sequence). J lost 2 bases, V lost 5 bases, and 16 bases had no gene match. CDR3 in amino acids: CAWGHSFIRQGNYGYTF. DNA of the CDR3: TGTGCCTGGGGTCACTCCTTCATAAGACAGGGGAACTATGGCTACACCTTC.

This chain uses TRBV30 with TRBJ1-3, with TRBD1 as a possible D gene (5 bases). Germline CDR1 and CDR2: GTSNPN and SVGIG (reference sequence). The V gene lost 4 bases and the J gene lost 0 bases, with 13 bases spanning the gap. This CDR3 contains 15 residues. CDR3 sequence (DNA): TGTGCCTGGAACGGCCAGGGAGTCTCTGGAAACACCATATATTTT. This translates into CAWNGQGVSGNTIYF. The full variable domain, with the rest looked up from reference TRBV30 and TRBJ1-3, is SQTIHQWPATLVQPVGSPLSLECTVEGTSNPNLYWYRQAAGRGLQLLFYSVGIGQISSEVPQNLSASRPQDRQFILSSKKLLLSDSGFYLCAWNGQGVSGNTIYFGEGSWLTVV.

V is TRBV30 and J is TRBJ1-5; D not resolved. The CDR3 contains 13 residues. The V end was cut by 1 base, the J end by 0 bases, with 4 bases between. Germline CDR1 is GTSNPN and CDR2 is SVGIG (reference sequence). The CDR3 bases are TGTGCCTGGAGTGCGGATAGCAATCAGCCCCAGCATTTT. Translating it yields CAWSADSNQPQHF.

V usage is TRBV19 and J usage is TRBJ1-1, with D tentatively TRBD1 (5 bases). Deletions cut 5 bases from V and 3 bases from J, with 10 bases between. CDR1 LNHDA and CDR2 SQIVND come from the germline V gene (reference sequence). The CDR3 has 13 amino acids. The CDR3 loop reads CASSDRGYTEAFF. In DNA form, the CDR3 reads TGTGCCAGTAGTGACCGGGGGTACACTGAAGCTTTCTTT.

The chain links TRBV27 to TRBJ1-5; 7 bases match TRBD1. V lost 5 bases and J lost 4; bases outside the gene matches: 5. The CDR3 length is 14 residues. CDR1 is MNHEY, CDR2 SMNVEV, per germline (reference sequence). The CDR3 sequence is CASSPTGWNQPQHF. Here the CDR3 DNA reads TGTGCCAGCAGTCCGACAGGGTGGAATCAGCCCCAGCATTTT.

This sequence joins TRBV27 and TRBJ1-5, with 9 bases lining up with TRBD1. V lost 5 bases and J lost 6; bases outside the gene matches: 5. Germline loops: CDR1 MNHEY, CDR2 SMNVEV (reference sequence). The CDR3 has 14 residues. Written as DNA, the CDR3 is TGTGCCAGCAGTCCAGGACAGGGGTTTCAGCCCCAGCATTTT. Translated: CASSPGQGFQPQHF.

This clone was seen more than once but under ten times. The genes are TRBV29-1 and TRBJ1-3; D call uncertain. Trimming took 5 bases from V and 4 from J, leaving 9 bases between them. The CDR3 length is 12 residues. Germline CDR1 reads SQVTM; CDR2 reads ANQGSEA. CDR3 in amino acids: CSVLDGGNTIYF. The DNA of the CDR3 is TGCAGCGTTTTGGACGGCGGAAACACCATATATTTT.

The chain links TRBV5-1 to TRBJ2-7, with no clear D. There are 13 residues in the CDR3. V was shortened by 4 bases and J by 6 bases, with 14 bases between the two germline ends. Germline V gene data show CDR1 as SGHRS and CDR2 as YFSETQ. The CDR3 loop reads CASSMPGASEQYF. Here the CDR3 DNA reads TGCGCCAGCAGCATGCCCGGCGCCAGCGAGCAGTACTTC. The whole variable domain, remainder taken from reference TRBV5-1 and TRBJ2-7, is KAGVTQTPRYLIKTRGQQVTLSCSPISGHRSVSWYQQTPGQGLQFLFEYFSETQRNKGNFPGRFSGRQFSNSRSEMNVSTLELGDSALYLCASSMPGASEQYFGPGTRLTVT.

V and J are TRBV27 and TRBJ2-1; a possible D gene is TRBD2 (5 bases). The CDR3 runs to 15 residues. CDR1 MNHEY and CDR2 SMNVEV come from the germline V gene (reference sequence). Between the trimmed V and J ends, which lost 8 bases and 0 bases, there was a span of 14 bases. CDR3 DNA: TGTGCCAGCGGAGGTGAGGTGAGCTCCTACAATGAGCAGTTCTTC. Translated, it gives CASGGEVSSYNEQFF.

The V call is TRBV3-1 (or the pseudogene TRBV3-2), the J call TRBJ2-3; D perhaps matches TRBD2 (6 bases). The CDR3 length is 17 residues. Trimming took 1 base from V and 2 from J, leaving 16 bases between them. CDR1 is LGHDT and CDR2 is YNNKEL in the germline V gene (reference sequence). In DNA, the CDR3 is TGTGCCAGCAGCCAAGCTTTCGGGAGAACTTTCACAGATACGCAGTATTTT. This gives the protein CASSQAFGRTFTDTQYF.

V and J are TRBV4-1 and TRBJ2-5; tentatively, D is TRBD1 (5 bases). The germline V gene encodes CDR1 MGHRA and CDR2 YSYEKL. The CDR3 covers 16 residues. Trimming removed 1 base from V and 0 bases from J, with 12 bases in between. Written as DNA, the CDR3 is TGCGCCAGCAGCCAAGGGCCAGGGTCGTACCAAGAGACCCAGTACTTC. Amino acids: CASSQGPGSYQETQYF.

This rearrangement joins TRBV28 to TRBJ2-3, with D uncertain. The CDR3 loop spans 14 amino acids. The germline V and J ends were trimmed by 4 bases and 8 bases, with 16 bases remaining between them. Per germline, CDR1 MDHEN and CDR2 SYDVKM. In nucleotides, the CDR3 is TGTGCCAGCAGTTCCTCCGACTCGTGGGCTACGCAGTATTTT. Its protein is CASSSSDSWATQYF.

The chain joins TRBV2 to TRBJ2-7; D remains ambiguous. Trimming took 7 bases from V and 6 from J, leaving 10 bases between them. The CDR3 covers 11 residues. Germline V gene lookup returns CDR1 SNHLY and CDR2 FYNNEI. CDR3 region: CASTPGLEQYF. Here the CDR3 DNA reads TGTGCCAGCACACCGGGCCTCGAGCAGTACTTC.